One sample yielded the 25 T cell receptor beta chains listed below, sequenced in a study of blood T cell repertoires in COVID-19. This table comes from immunoSEQ multiplex PCR, and its TCRdb copy is limited to in-frame clones, with some not included. The sample includes about 210,000 clones, 87% of them seen just once. Sequences were obtained from PBMCs or T cells enriched from blood (not recorded which). These receptors were obtained from a man younger than 40 in a cohort exposed to, infected with or recovered from COVID-19 (not recorded which).

This chain uses TRBV19 with TRBJ1-1, with TRBD1 identical over 10 bases. The CDR3 is 14 residues long. The germline V gene has CDR1 LNHDA and CDR2 SQIVND (reference sequence). The junction had 8 bases not matched to a gene; V was cut back by 5 bases and J by 8 bases. The CDR3 coding sequence is TGTGCCAGTAGTGAACCGGGACAGGGGCTAGAAGCTTTCTTT. Residues: CASSEPGQGLEAFF.

The count of this clone is one. DNA for the CDR3: TGTGCCAGCAGGGAGGGGCACCTCAACTATGGCTACACCTTC. This sequence encodes CASREGHLNYGYTF. This chain uses TRBV28 with TRBJ1-2; the D gene is possibly TRBD1 (5 bases). Trimming stripped 6 bases from V and 2 bases from J, with 13 bases between. CDR1 and CDR2 (germline): MDHEN, SYDVKM. This CDR3 contains 14 residues.

This clone showed up just once. This chain connects TRBV6-6 to TRBJ2-6; TRBD1 matches at 7 bases. Germline V gives CDR1 MNHNY, CDR2 SVGAGI (reference sequence). The CDR3 sequence is 17 residues long. With V trimmed by 5 bases and J by 3 bases, 10 bases remained unmatched. In DNA, the CDR3 is TGTGCCAGCAGTCAGGGACAGACCCCTTTTGGGGCCAACGTCCTGACTTTC. Its translation is CASSQGQTPFGANVLTF.

The chain is built from TRBV27 and TRBJ1-5, with TRBD1 matching over 10 bases. CDR3 length: 15 amino acids. The trim removed 5 bases at V and 5 bases at J, leaving 6 bases unmatched. Germline V gene lookup returns CDR1 MNHEY and CDR2 SMNVEV (reference sequence). In DNA, the CDR3 is TGTGCCAGCAGTCCTCGACAGGGGGCGTATCAGCCCCAGCATTTT. Its protein is CASSPRQGAYQPQHF.

The chain uses TRBV21-1 and TRBJ2-5; TRBD2, the table's D call, lacks a check against the DNA. TRBV21-1 is assigned pseudogene status. This CDR3 has 14 amino acids. CDR3 nucleotides: TGTGCCAGCAGCAAAGGGCGGGTAGGACGGACCCAGTACTTC. Its translation is CASSKGRVGRTQYF.

The gene calls are TRBV18 and TRBJ2-5, with D possibly TRBD1 on 6 matching bases. Germline V gene lookup returns CDR1 KGHSH and CDR2 LQKENI. V was shortened by 1 base and J by 7 bases, with 16 bases between the two germline ends. The length of the CDR3 is 15 residues. This CDR3 is CASSPRTDASGTQYF. The DNA for the CDR3 is TGTGCCAGCTCACCACGGACAGATGCGAGCGGGACCCAGTACTTC.

The CDR3 DNA follows: TGTGCCATCAGTGAGAGACAGGGGGCTGATGGCTACACCTTC. This codes for CAISERQGADGYTF. The chain links TRBV10-3 to TRBJ1-2, with TRBD1 identical over 10 bases. This CDR3 has 14 amino acids. The V segment lost 2 bases and the J segment 6 bases; nucleotides outside the gene matches: 3. From germline, CDR1 is ENHRY and CDR2 SYGVKD.

The chain has TRBV5-1 and TRBJ1-2, with 9 bases matching TRBD1. Germline V gives CDR1 SGHRS, CDR2 YFSETQ. The CDR3 runs 20 residues. V lost 4 bases, J lost 1 base, and 20 bases stayed unmatched. CDR3: CASSRPVLDRGYQFNYGYTF. The CDR3 DNA reads TGCGCCAGCAGCCGCCCTGTACTAGACAGGGGGTACCAATTTAACTATGGCTACACCTTC.

This clone was counted only a few times. The J gene is TRBJ2-2, the V gene TRBV7-3, with TRBD1 as a possible D gene (7 bases). Germline CDR1 and CDR2: SGHTA and FQGTGA. Trimming removed 5 bases from V and 1 base from J, with 11 bases in between. The CDR3 totals 15 residues. The CDR3 nucleotides are TGTGCCAGCAGCGGGGGGACAGTGAACACCGGGGAGCTGTTTTTT. Residues: CASSGGTVNTGELFF.

This clone was observed a single time. The rearrangement uses TRBV18 and TRBJ2-7, with D possibly being TRBD1 (5 bases). This CDR3 contains 14 residues. The V gene lost 3 bases and the J gene lost 6 bases, with 15 bases spanning the gap. Germline CDR1 is KGHSH and CDR2 is LQKENI. The CDR3, as DNA: TGTGCCAGCTCACCGGATCGGTCAGGGATCGAGCAGTACTTC. This codes for CASSPDRSGIEQYF.

The V and J genes are TRBV6-2 or TRBV6-3 and TRBJ1-4; a possible D gene is TRBD1 (5 bases). Germline loops: CDR1 MNHEY, CDR2 SVGEGT. The CDR3 length is 16 residues. The germline V and J ends were trimmed by 2 bases and 0 bases, with 10 bases remaining between them. The CDR3 DNA sequence: TGTGCCAGCAGTTACGAAGGGGCCGCAACTAATGAAAAACTGTTTTTT. It codes for CASSYEGAATNEKLFF.

As to this clone: The sample holds other DNA sequences that translate to the same CDR3. The V and J genes are TRBV7-2 and TRBJ2-7; 9 nucleotides match TRBD2. The V segment lost 1 base and the J segment 2 bases; nucleotides outside the gene matches: 3. The CDR3 is 15 residues long. CDR1 and CDR2 from the germline V gene are SGHTA and FQGNSA. The CDR3 region has the DNA TGTGCCAGCAGCTTAGGTTCTAGCGGGACCTACGAGCAGTACTTC. Translation gives CASSLGSSGTYEQYF.

This rearrangement joins TRBV28 to TRBJ1-2, with a weak D call TRBD1 (6 bases). The CDR3 length is 14 residues. Trimming stripped 6 bases from V and 4 bases from J, with 15 bases between. Germline V lookup: CDR1 MDHEN, CDR2 SYDVKM. The CDR3 DNA sequence: TGTGCCAGCAGAAGACAGGACACGATCTATGGCTACACCTTC. Its protein is CASRRQDTIYGYTF.

To note about this clone: In the same sample, other DNA sequences code for this CDR3. In DNA, the CDR3 is TGTGCCAGCAGCGTCGCAGGTAACACCGGGGAGCTGTTTTTT. This sequence encodes CASSVAGNTGELFF. The chain joins TRBV9 to TRBJ2-2; no reliable D call. In germline, CDR1 is SGDLS, CDR2 YYNGEE. V lost 2 bases, J lost 2 bases, and 7 bases lay in between. The CDR3 totals 14 residues.

This chain connects TRBV5-1 to TRBJ2-7; the match to TRBD1 covers 7 bases. CDR1 is SGHRS, CDR2 YFSETQ, per germline. The CDR3 totals 13 residues. Trimming at V came to 1 base and at J to 4 bases, leaving 2 bases not matched to a gene. In nucleotides, the CDR3 is TGCGCCAGCAGCTTGACAGGGGTTTACGAGCAGTACTTC. Protein product: CASSLTGVYEQYF.

J is TRBJ2-2 and V is TRBV18; 10 bases are a match to TRBD1. CDR3 length: 15 amino acids. Germline loops: CDR1 KGHSH, CDR2 LQKENI. V lost 3 bases to trimming and J lost 5 bases; unmatched junction nucleotides: 3. In DNA form, the CDR3 reads TGTGCCAGCTCACCGGGACAGGGGTCAACCGGGGAGCTGTTTTTT. As protein: CASSPGQGSTGELFF.

V is TRBV7-2 and J is TRBJ2-4, with D unresolved. CDR1 and CDR2 (germline): SGHTA, FQGNSA. V shed 5 bases and J shed 8 bases, with 25 bases lying between them. The CDR3 has 17 residues. Here the CDR3 DNA reads TGTGCCAGCAGCGCCCGACCTGCCTCCAGCCGCGGTCACATTCAGTACTTC. Protein product: CASSARPASSRGHIQYF.

This clone was found once. The chain combines TRBV5-1 with TRBJ2-4; D gene ambiguous. CDR1 and CDR2 (germline): SGHRS, YFSETQ. Trimming stripped 1 base from V and 9 bases from J, with 8 bases between. The CDR3 runs 12 residues. CDR3 DNA sequence: TGCGCCAGCAGCTTGTCAAAGAGCATTCAGTACTTC. Translating it yields CASSLSKSIQYF. Complete variable domain (other parts from reference TRBV5-1 and TRBJ2-4): KAGVTQTPRYLIKTRGQQVTLSCSPISGHRSVSWYQQTPGQGLQFLFEYFSETQRNKGNFPGRFSGRQFSNSRSEMNVSTLELGDSALYLCASSLSKSIQYFGAGTRLSVL.

The chain is built from TRBV19 and TRBJ1-5, with unresolved D. The V gene lost 7 bases and the J gene lost 0 bases, with 7 bases spanning the gap. Germline CDR1 reads LNHDA; CDR2 reads SQIVND (reference sequence). CDR3 length: 13 amino acids. The chain's CDR3 is CASNYYSNQPQHF. CDR3 coding DNA: TGTGCCAGTAATTACTATAGCAATCAGCCCCAGCATTTT.

The DNA for the CDR3 is TGTGCCAGCAGCTTGCGCCCAGGGAGGGTGGGGTACCAAGAGACCCAGTACTTC. Its protein product is CASSLRPGRVGYQETQYF. The chain recombines TRBV5-6 with TRBJ2-5, with 7 bases matching TRBD2. The V gene's germline CDR1 is SGHDT and CDR2 YYEEEE. J was trimmed by 0 bases and V by 1 base; bases with no gene match: 12. This CDR3 comprises 18 residues.

The chain couples TRBV10-3 to TRBJ2-7; D is possibly TRBD2 (6 bases). This CDR3 comprises 12 residues. The V end lost 11 bases, the J end lost 0 bases, and 11 bases lay between the germline ends. Germline V lookup: CDR1 ENHRY, CDR2 SYGVKD. This CDR3 reads CASRESSYEQYF. The CDR3 region has the DNA TGTGCCTCCCGGGAGTCCTCCTACGAGCAGTACTTC.

The chain employs TRBV6-5 and TRBJ2-2; 12 nucleotides agree with TRBD2. From germline, CDR1 is MNHEY and CDR2 SVGAGI. This CDR3 is 16 amino acids long. J lost 7 bases, V lost 2 bases, and 5 bases had no gene match. The CDR3 sequence is CASSYETSGSGGELFF. DNA for the CDR3: TGTGCCAGCAGTTACGAGACTAGCGGGAGTGGCGGGGAGCTGTTTTTT.

This chain uses TRBV28 with TRBJ2-7; D uncertain. Germline assignment: CDR1 MDHEN and CDR2 SYDVKM. V dropped 6 bases and J dropped 0 bases, with 21 bases sitting between them. This CDR3 region has 17 residues. The CDR3 sequence: CASRKIPAQPGSYEQYF. The CDR3 bases are TGTGCCAGCAGAAAAATTCCTGCCCAACCAGGCTCCTACGAGCAGTACTTC.

The CDR3 coding sequence is TGTGCCACCAGTGGACGTCCCCTCCGGGACAGGGATAACCAAGAGACCCAGTACTTC. Translation: CATSGRPLRDRDNQETQYF. This chain links TRBV24-1 with TRBJ2-5; 9 positions match TRBD1. CDR3 length: 19 amino acids. Germline V gene data show CDR1 as KGHDR and CDR2 as SFDVKD. V was clipped by 5 bases and J by 0 bases; unmatched bases: 15.

V is TRBV27 and J is TRBJ1-1; a weak D match, TRBD1 (5 bases). The CDR3 contains 14 residues. The germline CDR1 and CDR2 sequences are MNHEY and SMNVEV (reference sequence). V was trimmed by 6 bases and J by 11 bases, leaving 22 bases between them. CDR3 in amino acids: CASSLHRSTFQAFF. The CDR3 nucleotides are TGTGCCAGCAGCTTACACAGGTCTACCTTTCAGGCTTTCTTT.